The next 20 T cell receptor beta chains were all read from a single sample in a study of T cell responses to AZD1222 COVID-19 vaccine. The table came from immunoSEQ multiplex PCR; TCRdb's copy has only in-frame clones and leaves some out. The sample has 95,000 to 100,000 clones, less than 95% seen once. The sample in question was peripheral blood, obtained on day 0 of AZD1222 vaccination. The receptors derive from an adult in good health.

The chain carries TRBV12-5 and TRBJ2-7; possible D gene TRBD1, 6 bases. With 6 bases removed from V and 5 bases from J, the gap between germline ends came to 17 bases. The CDR3 loop spans 14 amino acids. The V gene's germline CDR1 is LGHNT and CDR2 FRNRAP. The CDR3 DNA follows: TGTGCTAGTGGCCGCGGACAGCCCGGGGACGAGCAGTACTTC. It translates to CASGRGQPGDEQYF.

The chain combines TRBV10-3 with TRBJ2-2; TRBD1 matches at 8 bases. Per germline, CDR1 ENHRY and CDR2 SYGVKD. The CDR3 has 18 amino acids. Trimming took 2 bases from V and 6 from J; bases not matched to a gene: 14. CDR3 sequence: CAISEVPGQGFFSGELFF. The CDR3 nucleotides read TGTGCCATCAGTGAGGTCCCAGGACAGGGTTTTTTTTCCGGGGAGCTGTTTTTT.

DNA for the CDR3: TGCGCCAGCAGCTCGCAGATAACAGACGGCTACAATGAGCAGTTCTTC. Translated: CASSSQITDGYNEQFF. This chain joins TRBV5-1 and TRBJ2-1; D is uncertain. Trimming cost V 3 bases and J 3 bases, with 16 bases left between them. Germline loops: CDR1 SGHRS, CDR2 YFSETQ. The CDR3 runs to 16 residues.

This chain joins TRBV2 and TRBJ1-5; the D is unclear. In germline, CDR1 is SNHLY, CDR2 FYNNEI. V was clipped by 6 bases and J by 3 bases, with 6 bases between them. The CDR3 has 12 amino acids. The CDR3 sequence: CASSGPNQPQHF. The CDR3 DNA reads TGTGCCAGCAGCGGGCCCAATCAGCCCCAGCATTTT.

CDR3: CASSLKGGDEKLFF. The CDR3 DNA is TGCGCCAGCAGCTTGAAAGGTGGGGATGAAAAACTGTTTTTT. The chain couples TRBV5-1 to TRBJ1-4, with unresolved D. Germline-derived CDR1 and CDR2 are SGHRS and YFSETQ. Trimming removed 1 base from V and 6 bases from J, with 10 bases in between. This CDR3 contains 14 residues.

This chain links TRBV5-1 with TRBJ1-6, with D perhaps matching TRBD1 (6 bases). Trimming stripped 0 bases from V and 9 bases from J, with 10 bases between. The germline V gene has CDR1 SGHRS and CDR2 YFSETQ. The CDR3 totals 14 residues. CDR3 DNA sequence: TGCGCCAGCAGCTTGGACGACAGGAGTTCACCCCTCCACTTT. Translation gives CASSLDDRSSPLHF.

V and J are TRBV14 and TRBJ1-3; no reliable D call. This CDR3 has 15 amino acids. Trimming shortened V by 10 bases and J by 3 bases, and 19 bases separated the two germline ends. CDR1 SGHDN and CDR2 FVKESK come from the germline V gene. The CDR3 reads CAMRSQYLGGNTIYF. CDR3 nucleotide sequence: TGTGCCATGAGATCCCAGTACCTGGGTGGAAACACCATATATTTT.

The V and J genes are TRBV11-2 and TRBJ1-4; 7 nucleotides line up with TRBD1. The CDR3 loop spans 17 amino acids. The germline V gene encodes CDR1 SGHAT and CDR2 FQNNGV. Losses at the gene ends were 5 bases for V and 0 bases for J; bases not matched to a gene: 9. The CDR3 nucleotides are TGTGCCAGCAGCACACACAGGGGTAGAACAACTAATGAAAAACTGTTTTTT. Protein product: CASSTHRGRTTNEKLFF.

The chain is built from TRBV5-1 and TRBJ1-2, with 7 bases identical to TRBD1. V lost 3 bases and J lost 5; bases outside the gene matches: 7. This CDR3 spans 14 amino acids. Per the germline V gene, CDR1 is SGHRS and CDR2 is YFSETQ. CDR3 region: CASSSGQAKYGYTF. CDR3 nucleotide sequence: TGCGCCAGCAGCTCTGGACAGGCGAAATATGGCTACACCTTC.

V gene TRBV4-1 combines with J gene TRBJ2-3, with TRBD2 identical over 9 bases. This CDR3 has 17 residues. V gave up 2 bases and J gave up 0 bases; unmatched junction bases: 6. Per the germline V gene, CDR1 is MGHRA and CDR2 is YSYEKL. The CDR3 loop is CASSQPLAGSSTDTQYF. CDR3 DNA: TGCGCCAGCAGCCAACCCCTAGCGGGGTCTAGCACAGATACGCAGTATTTT.

J is TRBJ2-3 and V is TRBV5-1; 8 positions match TRBD2. Germline CDR1 SGHRS, CDR2 YFSETQ. The junction had 4 bases not matched to a gene; V was cut back by 5 bases and J by 2 bases. The CDR3 is made up of 14 amino acids. Written as DNA, the CDR3 is TGCGCCAGCAGTGAAGGACTAGCCACAGATACGCAGTATTTT. This gives the protein CASSEGLATDTQYF.

The chain carries TRBV19 and TRBJ1-2; the D gene is possibly TRBD1 (6 bases). CDR1 and CDR2 (germline): LNHDA, SQIVND (reference sequence). V dropped 8 bases and J dropped 2 bases, with 21 bases sitting between them. This CDR3 has 16 residues. Here the CDR3 DNA reads TGTGCCAGTTACCACTCACGGGACACACAAAACTATGGCTACACCTTC. Residues: CASYHSRDTQNYGYTF.

This chain uses TRBV5-1 with TRBJ1-5, with 9 positions matching TRBD1. Germline-derived CDR1 and CDR2 are SGHRS and YFSETQ. The CDR3 runs 18 residues. Germline trimming cut 3 bases from V and 3 bases from J; bases unmatched to any gene: 13. This CDR3 reads CASSSRTGVFNFNQPQHF. In DNA, the CDR3 is TGCGCCAGCAGCTCCAGGACAGGGGTTTTCAACTTCAATCAGCCCCAGCATTTT.

This clone showed up just a few times. The rearrangement joins TRBV6-5 to TRBJ1-6; unclear D gene. The germline gives CDR1 MNHEY, CDR2 SVGAGI. The CDR3 extends over 12 amino acids. V was shortened by 2 bases and J by 10 bases, with 6 bases between the two germline ends. The CDR3 DNA follows: TGTGCCAGCAGTTACACGGGATCACCCCTCCACTTT. This encodes CASSYTGSPLHF.

This sequence joins TRBV11-2 and TRBJ1-3, with 7 positions matching TRBD1. The V gene's germline CDR1 is SGHAT and CDR2 FQNNGV. J gave up 0 bases and V 5 bases, and 7 bases lay outside the gene matches. There are 16 residues in the CDR3. The CDR3 region is CASSRQGAFSGNTIYF. The CDR3 DNA is TGTGCCAGCAGCAGACAGGGAGCCTTCTCTGGAAACACCATATATTTT.

In this sample, this clone turned up once. This chain connects TRBV14 to TRBJ2-7, with D possibly called TRBD1 or TRBD2 (5 bases each). V was cut by 0 bases and J by 5 bases, with 17 bases left in between. This CDR3 contains 16 residues. The germline V gene encodes CDR1 SGHDN and CDR2 FVKESK. The CDR3 DNA sequence: TGTGCCAGCAGCCAAGATTCGGGGCAGTTAGGAAACGAGCAGTACTTC. Its protein product is CASSQDSGQLGNEQYF.

This chain uses TRBV24-1 with TRBJ2-3, with TRBD2 as a possible D gene (5 bases). The CDR3 extends over 16 amino acids. V lost 1 base to trimming and J lost 0 bases, with 10 bases between them. In germline, CDR1 is KGHDR, CDR2 SFDVKD. The CDR3 protein is CATSDFGRGSTDTQYF. CDR3 nucleotides: TGTGCCACCAGTGATTTTGGCCGGGGAAGCACAGATACGCAGTATTTT.

The rearrangement uses TRBV5-6 and TRBJ1-1; a weak D match, TRBD1 (5 bases). The CDR3 covers 11 residues. V was clipped by 4 bases and J by 6 bases, with 7 bases between them. Germline CDR1 SGHDT, CDR2 YYEEEE. CDR3 sequence: CASSGGPEAFF. CDR3 DNA: TGTGCCAGCAGCGGGGGTCCTGAAGCTTTCTTT.

The chain's CDR3 is CATSRDWGPEAFF. The CDR3 DNA sequence: TGTGCCACCAGCAGAGATTGGGGCCCTGAAGCTTTCTTT. V usage is TRBV15 and J usage is TRBJ1-1; a possible D gene is TRBD1 (5 bases). The germline gives CDR1 LNHNV, CDR2 YYDKDF (reference sequence). V was pared by 0 bases and J by 6 bases, with 8 bases between. This CDR3 is 13 amino acids long.

The chain recombines TRBV2 with TRBJ2-7; TRBD2 matches at 9 bases. With 3 bases clipped from V and 5 bases from J, the junction kept 5 bases outside the gene matches. The V gene's germline CDR1 is SNHLY and CDR2 FYNNEI. The CDR3 length is 14 residues. The CDR3, as DNA: TGTGCCAGCAGTGATTGGACTAGCGAGGACGAGCAGTACTTC. Protein product: CASSDWTSEDEQYF. The full variable domain, completed using reference TRBV2 and TRBJ2-7, is EPEVTQTPSHQVTQMGQEVILRCVPISNHLYFYWYRQILGQKVEFLVSFYNNEISEKSEIFDDQFSVERPDGSNFTLKIRSTKLEDSAMYFCASSDWTSEDEQYFGPGTRLTVT.